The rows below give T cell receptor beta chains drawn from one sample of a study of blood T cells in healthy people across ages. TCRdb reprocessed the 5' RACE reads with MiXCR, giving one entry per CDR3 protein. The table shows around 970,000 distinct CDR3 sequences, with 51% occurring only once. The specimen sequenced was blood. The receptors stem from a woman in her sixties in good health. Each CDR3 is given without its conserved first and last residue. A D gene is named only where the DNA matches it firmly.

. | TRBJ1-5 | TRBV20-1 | SARDRLSNQPQH
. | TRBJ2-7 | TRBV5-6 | ASSLGGSGAYEQY
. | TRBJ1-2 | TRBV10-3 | AISEAGGHGYT
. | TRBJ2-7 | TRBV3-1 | ASSPWVAGFSYEQY
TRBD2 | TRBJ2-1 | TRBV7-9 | ASSSLAGKTIEQF
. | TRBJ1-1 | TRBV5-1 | ASSGRRGNTEAF
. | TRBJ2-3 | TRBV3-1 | ASSQSSRVTDTQY
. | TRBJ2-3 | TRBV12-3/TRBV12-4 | ASSRGHSTDTQY
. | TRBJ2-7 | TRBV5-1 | ASSLEGLNSYEQY
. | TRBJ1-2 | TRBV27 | ASSPSGPPLYGYT
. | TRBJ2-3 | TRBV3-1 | ASSHEADTQY
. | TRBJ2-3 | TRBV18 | ASSLGRTDGADTQY
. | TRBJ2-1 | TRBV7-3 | ASSLGLGEVTRQF
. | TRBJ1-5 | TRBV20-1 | SAAVGLGDQPQH
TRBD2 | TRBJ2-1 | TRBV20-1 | SASGAGERNLYNEQF
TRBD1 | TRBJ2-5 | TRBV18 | ASSMTGKETQY
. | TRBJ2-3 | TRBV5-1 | ASSLGSADTRY
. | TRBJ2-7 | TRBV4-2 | ASSPESSYEQY
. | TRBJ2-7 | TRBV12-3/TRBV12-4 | ASSPHTEVPHSYNEQY
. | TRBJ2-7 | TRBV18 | ASSPGTHVEEQY
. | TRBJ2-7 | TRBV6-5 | ASRPLTGRYEQY
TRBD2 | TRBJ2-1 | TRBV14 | ASSILAGGPGEQF
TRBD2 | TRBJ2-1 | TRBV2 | ASTGGREAYNEQF
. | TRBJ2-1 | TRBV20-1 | SADRDGYNEQF
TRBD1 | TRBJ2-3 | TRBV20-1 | SASDRESTDTQY
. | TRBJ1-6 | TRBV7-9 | ASSLAQGWNSPLH
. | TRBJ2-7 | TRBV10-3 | AISVGQGNIYEQY
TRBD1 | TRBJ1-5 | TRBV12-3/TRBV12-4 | ASRGTGDGPQH
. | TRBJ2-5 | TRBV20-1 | SAPAVGGETQY
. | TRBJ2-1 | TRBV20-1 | SARRPTGPNEQF
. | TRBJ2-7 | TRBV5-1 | ASTERAFYEQY